This T cell receptor beta chain was sequenced for a study of cytomegalovirus exposure and HLA in healthy donors. This CDR3 comprises 17 residues. CDR1 is LNHDA, CDR2 SQIVND, per germline (reference sequence). The ends were cut back, 2 bases at V and 0 bases at J, with 14 bases in the middle. PCR primers comprised 60 Vbeta and 13 Jbeta primers. Sequencing was performed with immunoSEQ multiplex PCR; in TCRdb, only in-frame clones are kept and a portion is missing. The repertoire holds about 160,000 clones, about 80% seen once, with 3.5% to 4.5% in the top ten. V usage is TRBV19 and J usage is TRBJ1-5, with TRBD1 as a possible D gene (6 bases). The clonotype comes from a man in his thirties or forties in good health and CMV-seropositive. The specimen sequenced was PBMCs. The CDR3 bases are TGTGCCAGTAGTATAAACACAGGGAGCTATAGCAATCAGCCCCAGCATTTT. Protein sequence: CASSINTGSYSNQPQHF.